Below are 25 T cell receptor beta chains sequenced from a single sample in a study of blood T cells in healthy people across ages. Primed by a sample-barcoded 5' primer and a J-beta primer mix, a second PCR proceeded for about 6 to 11 cycles. TCRdb analysed the 5' RACE reads with MiXCR anew, one entry per CDR3 protein. The data contain 750,000 to 950,000 distinct CDR3 sequences, under 35% of them singletons. These data also formed part of another study, on T cells of mothers and their children.

Sequenced: blood. The receptors were sampled from a woman aged 40 to 49 in good health.

This clonotype appeared a few times. The chain is built from TRBV5-1 and TRBJ2-7; 9 bases agree with TRBD1. With 4 bases clipped from V and 2 bases from J, the junction kept 10 bases outside the gene matches. This CDR3 contains 16 residues. The germline V gene encodes CDR1 SGHRS and CDR2 YFSETQ. DNA for the CDR3: TGCGCCAGCAGCCCGGCCGGGACAGGGCAGACCTACGAGCAGTACTTC. The encoded protein is CASSPAGTGQTYEQYF. The entire variable domain, with the rest obtained from reference TRBV5-1 and TRBJ2-7, is as follows: KAGVTQTPRYLIKTRGQQVTLSCSPISGHRSVSWYQQTPGQGLQFLFEYFSETQRNKGNFPGRFSGRQFSNSRSEMNVSTLELGDSALYLCASSPAGTGQTYEQYFGPGTRLTVT.

This clonotype came up many times. The chain has TRBV11-1 and TRBJ2-5; tentative D call: TRBD2 (6 bases). There are 15 residues in the CDR3. Trimming removed 2 bases from V and 2 bases from J, with 12 bases in between. In germline, CDR1 is SGHAT, CDR2 FQDESV (reference sequence). Here the CDR3 reads CASSLSDGGQETQYF. The DNA for the CDR3 is TGTGCCAGCAGCTTAAGTGACGGGGGTCAAGAGACCCAGTACTTC.

This clonotype showed up just once. The junction does not match germline at one end; this may be a read error. The chain links TRBV4-1 to TRBJ1-6; no clear D. Per the germline V gene, CDR1 is MGHRA and CDR2 is YSYEKL. CDR3 size: 14 residues. The CDR3 region is CASSQVGYNSPLYF. The CDR3 region has the DNA TGCGCCAGCAGCCAAGTCGGTTATAATTCACCCCTCTACTTT.

Comments on this clonotype: This may arise from a read error, as a much more abundant clone is one base away. The J gene is TRBJ2-5, the V gene TRBV7-6; 7 nucleotides match TRBD2. Germline CDR1 and CDR2: SGHVS and FNYEAQ. This CDR3 contains 10 residues. Trimming at V came to 7 bases and at J to 11 bases, leaving 4 bases not matched to a gene. CDR3 sequence: CASKRREQYF. The CDR3 bases are TGTGCCAGCAAACGGCGGGAGCAGTACTTC.

The table lists this clonotype with a few counts. The V gene is TRBV7-2, the J gene TRBJ2-3; D is perhaps TRBD2 (6 bases). The CDR3 consists of 16 residues. Germline CDR1 is SGHTA and CDR2 is FQGNSA. V shed 1 base and J shed 0 bases, with 11 bases lying between them. The CDR3 spells CASSLVGGTSTDTQYF. The CDR3 DNA reads TGTGCCAGCAGCTTAGTGGGCGGGACTAGCACAGATACGCAGTATTTT.

In this sample, this clonotype turned up a few times. The chain employs TRBV7-8 and TRBJ2-3; the D call may be TRBD1 or TRBD2 (5 bases each). This CDR3 is 21 amino acids long. Germline V gene lookup returns CDR1 SGHVS and CDR2 FQNEAQ. With 4 bases removed from V and 0 bases from J, the gap between germline ends came to 29 bases. CDR3 nucleotides: TGTGCCAGCAGCTCAAAAAAACGCTCTCGAGGGGAGAAGTCTAGCACAGATACGCAGTATTTT. Its protein product is CASSSKKRSRGEKSSTDTQYF.

This clonotype was found once. J is TRBJ1-6 and V is TRBV28; D is unresolved. Trimming shortened V by 6 bases and J by 13 bases, and 16 bases separated the two germline ends. This CDR3 spans 13 amino acids. Germline V gives CDR1 MDHEN, CDR2 SYDVKM. CDR3 nucleotides: TGTGCCAGCAGAGCTGACGGCAGGTCTCCCCTCCACTTT. Protein sequence: CASRADGRSPLHF. Supplemented by reference TRBV28 and TRBJ1-6, the full variable domain reads DVKVTQSSRYLVKRTGEKVFLECVQDMDHENMFWYRQDPGLGLRLIYFSYDVKMKEKGDIPEGYSVSREKKERFSLILESASTNQTSMYLCASRADGRSPLHFGNGTRLTVT.

This clonotype was detected only once. One end of the junction varies from germline; a read error may be responsible. The V call is TRBV3-1, the J call TRBJ2-2; D not certain. The CDR3 covers 16 residues. Germline V lookup: CDR1 LGHDT, CDR2 YNNKEL (reference sequence). The CDR3 bases are TGTGCCAGCAACCAAGAACCTAGAGCGAACACCGGGGAGCTGTTTTTT. This translates into CASNQEPRANTGELFF. The full variable domain, its missing parts supplied by reference TRBV3-1 and TRBJ2-2, is DTAVSQTPKYLVTQMGNDKSIKCEQNLGHDTMYWYKQDSKKFLKIMFSYNNKELIINETVPNRFSPKSPDKAHLNLHINSLELGDSAVYFCASNQEPRANTGELFFGEGSRLTVL.

The sample holds one count of this clonotype. A read error may be the cause here, since a much bigger clone is one base away. The rearrangement links TRBV12-3 or TRBV12-4 to TRBJ2-2; a possible D gene is TRBD2 (5 bases). This CDR3 contains 13 residues. This CDR3 is CTSSFSGIGELFF. In DNA form, the CDR3 reads TGTACCAGCAGTTTCTCGGGAATCGGGGAGCTGTTTTTT.

This clonotype has at least ten counts. The chain employs TRBV28 and TRBJ2-3, with TRBD2 matching over 11 bases. Germline CDR1 is MDHEN and CDR2 is SYDVKM. This CDR3 is built from 15 residues. Trimming cost V 4 bases and J 4 bases; bases outside gene matches: 4. For the CDR3, the DNA is TGTGCCAGCAGTTCCGGGACTAGCGGACCAGATACGCAGTATTTT. Its protein is CASSSGTSGPDTQYF.

There are a few counts of this clonotype. The genes are TRBV6-2 or TRBV6-3 and TRBJ2-1, with no clear D. Germline values: CDR1 MNHEY, CDR2 SVGEGT. V lost 7 bases and J 0 bases, leaving 13 bases between the germline ends. CDR3 length: 15 residues. CDR3 residues: CASNRPYSSYNEQFF. Written as DNA, the CDR3 is TGTGCCAGCAATAGGCCTTACAGCTCCTACAATGAGCAGTTCTTC.

J is TRBJ2-7 and V is TRBV5-1; 11 bases fit TRBD1. The germline gives CDR1 SGHRS, CDR2 YFSETQ. Trimming removed 4 bases from V and 6 bases from J; junction bases left unmatched: 9. The CDR3 has 15 residues. In DNA form, the CDR3 reads TGCGCCAGCAGCGAGAGTCCCGGGACAGGGGGCGAGCAGTACTTC. It yields the protein CASSESPGTGGEQYF.

This clonotype was observed a handful of times. The genes are TRBV2 and TRBJ2-7; D is perhaps TRBD2 (6 bases). The CDR3 consists of 14 residues. Per the germline V gene, CDR1 is SNHLY and CDR2 is FYNNEI. V was cut by 5 bases and J by 2 bases, with 13 bases left in between. The CDR3 DNA is TGTGCCAGCAGTTGGGGACTGGCGACCTACGAGCAGTACTTC. It yields the protein CASSWGLATYEQYF.

This clonotype was seen more than once but under ten times. The rearrangement joins TRBV7-2 to TRBJ2-6, with D maybe TRBD1 (5 bases). There are 16 residues in the CDR3. Germline V gene lookup returns CDR1 SGHTA and CDR2 FQGNSA. Trimming took 5 bases from V and 0 from J, leaving 11 bases between them. The CDR3 nucleotides are TGTGCCAGCAGCCCTGGCAGGGTCTCTGGGGCCAACGTCCTGACTTTC. It is translated as CASSPGRVSGANVLTF.

This clonotype was detected many times. V gene TRBV7-2 combines with J gene TRBJ1-5; unclear D gene. V was trimmed by 6 bases and J by 0 bases, leaving 9 bases between them. The CDR3 is made up of 14 amino acids. Germline V gene data show CDR1 as SGHTA and CDR2 as FQGNSA. Here the CDR3 DNA reads TGTGCCAGCAGTGTACATTATAGCAATCAGCCCCAGCATTTT. Encoded protein: CASSVHYSNQPQHF.

The sample holds many counts of this clonotype. The CDR3 loop reads CASSGGGDRGRYGYTF. Written as DNA, the CDR3 is TGTGCCAGCAGCGGTGGGGGCGACAGGGGCCGCTATGGCTACACCTTC. The chain has TRBV2 and TRBJ1-2, with 8 bases fitting TRBD1. V was clipped by 6 bases and J by 4 bases; unmatched bases: 13. The CDR3 is 16 amino acids. From germline, CDR1 is SNHLY and CDR2 FYNNEI.

There are a few counts of this clonotype. The rearrangement joins TRBV15 to TRBJ2-1, with 7 bases that match TRBD2. CDR3 length: 15 amino acids. The V gene's germline CDR1 is LNHNV and CDR2 YYDKDF (reference sequence). V trimming: 0 bases; J trimming: 6 bases; junction bases outside the gene matches: 5. Here the CDR3 DNA reads TGTGCCACCAGCAGAGATCGACAGCGGGGCAATGAGCAGTTCTTC. Protein sequence: CATSRDRQRGNEQFF.

This clonotype was recorded many times. The chain has TRBV13 and TRBJ2-7, with D tentatively TRBD1 (5 bases). The germline V gene encodes CDR1 PRHDT and CDR2 FYEKMQ (reference sequence). The germline V and J ends were trimmed by 2 bases and 5 bases, with 13 bases remaining between them. CDR3 length: 14 residues. CDR3 in DNA: TGTGCCAGCAGCTTATGGGCTTTCAGGGACGAGCAGTACTTC. Amino acids: CASSLWAFRDEQYF.

Regarding this clonotype: The junction departs from the called germline gene at one end, perhaps through a read error. V and J are TRBV28 and TRBJ2-3, with 10 bases that match TRBD2. Germline values: CDR1 MDHEN, CDR2 SYDVKM. The CDR3 runs to 14 residues. The CDR3 sequence is CASSKRGGGDTLYF. The DNA of the CDR3 is TGTGCCAGCAGCAAGCGGGGGGGTGGGGATACGCTGTATTTT.

This clonotype was seen a few times. The chain employs TRBV18 and TRBJ1-2; D may be TRBD1 (5 bases). The V and J ends lost 3 bases and 4 bases respectively, with 15 bases between them. The V gene's germline CDR1 is KGHSH and CDR2 LQKENI. The CDR3 is 15 residues long. As DNA, the CDR3 is TGTGCCAGCTCACCTCTGGGGCAAGCCAGCTATGGCTACACCTTC. It specifies CASSPLGQASYGYTF. Based on the CDR3 plus reference TRBV18 and TRBJ1-2, the full variable domain is NAGVMQNPRHLVRRRGQEARLRCSPMKGHSHVYWYRQLPEEGLKFMVYLQKENIIDESGMPKERFSAEFPKEGPSILRIQQVVRGDSAAYFCASSPLGQASYGYTFGSGTRLTVV.

This clonotype has ten or more counts. The chain combines TRBV5-1 with TRBJ2-7; D perhaps matches TRBD2 (6 bases). Trimming stripped 4 bases from V and 3 bases from J, with 17 bases between. The V gene's germline CDR1 is SGHRS and CDR2 YFSETQ. CDR3 length: 15 amino acids. The CDR3 coding sequence is TGCGCCAGCAGCCCCACCGGGAGCGATTTCTACGAGCAGTACTTC. Its protein product is CASSPTGSDFYEQYF. Full variable domain (rest looked up from reference TRBV5-1 and TRBJ2-7): KAGVTQTPRYLIKTRGQQVTLSCSPISGHRSVSWYQQTPGQGLQFLFEYFSETQRNKGNFPGRFSGRQFSNSRSEMNVSTLELGDSALYLCASSPTGSDFYEQYFGPGTRLTVT.

V is TRBV29-1 and J is TRBJ2-1; 7 nucleotides align to TRBD1. CDR1 SQVTM and CDR2 ANQGSEA come from the germline V gene. This CDR3 region has 14 residues. V shed 6 bases, J shed 5 bases, and the junction held 10 bases outside the gene matches. The CDR3 region is CSVEKGASNNEQFF. The CDR3 nucleotides are TGCAGCGTGGAGAAGGGGGCCAGTAACAATGAGCAGTTCTTC.

This clonotype was observed a single time. The chain employs TRBV20-1 and TRBJ2-3, with D possibly being TRBD1 (6 bases). Germline V gene lookup returns CDR1 DFQATT and CDR2 SNEGSKA (reference sequence). CDR3 length: 13 amino acids. The germline V and J ends were trimmed by 3 bases and 6 bases, with 13 bases remaining between them. The chain's CDR3 is CSASRGVLDTQYF. Written as DNA, the CDR3 is TGCAGTGCTAGCAGGGGAGTATTGGATACGCAGTATTTT.

Comment on this clonotype: A much bigger clone sits one base away, suggesting this may be a read error. The chain joins TRBV2 to TRBJ1-1; D gene ambiguous. In germline, CDR1 is SNHLY, CDR2 FYNNEI. The length of the CDR3 is 16 residues. The CDR3 spells CTSSAPSRAPNTEAFF. The CDR3 nucleotides are TGTACCAGCAGTGCCCCTTCCCGGGCCCCGAACACTGAAGCTTTCTTT.

This clonotype has a count of ten or more. The genes are TRBV4-3 and TRBJ2-5; 8 bases agree with TRBD2. The CDR3 length is 15 residues. Germline V gene sequence: CDR1 LGHNA, CDR2 YSLEER. After removal of 2 bases from V and 5 bases from J, the junction contained 7 bases not matched to a gene. CDR3 residues: CASSQSPGGPETQYF. Here the CDR3 DNA reads TGCGCCAGCAGCCAATCCCCGGGGGGGCCGGAGACCCAGTACTTC.